The present TCR beta chain was sequenced within a study of blood T cell repertoires in COVID-19. On the study more broadly: Italy, Spain and the United States were the sources of the convalescent and acute COVID-19 samples.

Authors' analysis steps: Estimates of nucleated cell counts were drawn from the amplification of reference gene primers. Repertoires were generated with immunoSEQ multiplex PCR, while TCRdb's copy carries only in-frame clones and drops some. V and J calls and clone size are copied from that table; D and trimming were computed from the DNA. The sample includes fewer than 500,000 clones, 80% to 90% of them seen just once. This clone was counted between two and nine times. Per germline, CDR1 KGHSH and CDR2 LQKENI. The V and J ends lost 4 bases and 2 bases, in that order; junction bases with no gene match: 6. The CDR3 extends over 15 amino acids.

This TCR was recovered from a man younger than 40 who had recovered from COVID-19. The material sequenced was PBMCs or T cells enriched from blood (not recorded which). The chain employs TRBV18 and TRBJ2-7, with 9 bases that match TRBD1. CDR3 loop: CASSLRTGATYEQYF. Here the CDR3 DNA reads TGTGCCAGCTCACTACGGACAGGGGCGACCTACGAGCAGTACTTC. The full variable domain, completed using reference TRBV18 and TRBJ2-7, is NAGVMQNPRHLVRRRGQEARLRCSPMKGHSHVYWYRQLPEEGLKFMVYLQKENIIDESGMPKERFSAEFPKEGPSILRIQQVVRGDSAAYFCASSLRTGATYEQYFGPGTRLTVT.